A single sample gave rise to the 17 T cell receptor beta chains below, sequenced in a study of cytomegalovirus exposure and HLA in healthy donors. The PCR contained 60 Vbeta and 13 Jbeta primers. Data came from immunoSEQ multiplex PCR; TCRdb stores just in-frame clones and leaves some out. The data contain 100,000 or so clones, about 70% of them singletons. The sample was PBMCs. These receptors came from a woman aged 40 to 50 in good health and CMV-seropositive.

The chain has TRBV7-8 and TRBJ1-5, with D possibly being TRBD1 (6 bases). The germline CDR1 and CDR2 sequences are SGHVS and FQNEAQ. The ends were cut back, 2 bases at V and 1 base at J, with 12 bases in the middle. The CDR3 is made up of 16 amino acids. The CDR3 sequence: CASSLFAGESNQPQHF. The CDR3 DNA sequence: TGTGCCAGCAGCTTATTCGCAGGGGAGAGCAATCAGCCCCAGCATTTT.

V usage is TRBV12-5 and J usage is TRBJ1-4; 7 nucleotides agree with TRBD1. The V gene's germline CDR1 is LGHNT and CDR2 FRNRAP. This CDR3 contains 14 residues. J lost 3 bases, V lost 6 bases, and 4 bases had no gene match. The CDR3 region has the DNA TGTGCTAGTGGGTACAGGGGCCCTAATGAAAAACTGTTTTTT. Protein product: CASGYRGPNEKLFF.

The rearrangement joins TRBV27 to TRBJ1-5; D perhaps matches TRBD1 (5 bases). With 0 bases removed from V and 5 bases from J, the gap between germline ends came to 14 bases. This CDR3 is built from 16 residues. Germline CDR1 MNHEY, CDR2 SMNVEV (reference sequence). This CDR3 is CASSLSPRGGDQPQHF. The CDR3 DNA reads TGTGCCAGCAGTTTATCACCCCGAGGAGGGGATCAGCCCCAGCATTTT.

The CDR3 reads CASSSPGQGYNEQFF. CDR3 sequence (DNA): TGTGCCAGCAGCTCCCCGGGACAGGGCTACAATGAGCAGTTCTTC. V gene TRBV7-9 combines with J gene TRBJ2-1; 9 bases match TRBD1. The CDR3 runs 15 residues. Germline V gives CDR1 SEHNR, CDR2 FQNEAQ (reference sequence). The V and J ends lost 4 bases and 3 bases, in that order; junction bases with no gene match: 4. The complete variable domain, with remaining parts taken from reference TRBV7-9 and TRBJ2-1, reads DTGVSQNPRHKITKRGQNVTFRCDPISEHNRLYWYRQTLGQGPEFLTYFQNEAQLEKSRLLSDRFSAERPKGSFSTLEIQRTEQGDSAMYLCASSSPGQGYNEQFFGPGTRLTVL.

Only a few counts were recorded for this clone. The chain combines TRBV30 with TRBJ1-2, with TRBD1 as a possible D gene (6 bases). In germline, CDR1 is GTSNPN, CDR2 SVGIG (reference sequence). This CDR3 region has 14 residues. Trimming stripped 1 base from V and 1 base from J, with 10 bases between. CDR3 loop: CAWSDGRGNYGYTF. The CDR3 DNA sequence: TGTGCCTGGAGTGACGGCAGGGGTAACTATGGCTACACCTTC. The complete variable domain, with remaining parts taken from reference TRBV30 and TRBJ1-2, reads SQTIHQWPATLVQPVGSPLSLECTVEGTSNPNLYWYRQAAGRGLQLLFYSVGIGQISSEVPQNLSASRPQDRQFILSSKKLLLSDSGFYLCAWSDGRGNYGYTFGSGTRLTVV.

V is TRBV25-1 and J is TRBJ2-5; TRBD2 is a possible D gene (5 bases). Germline lookup yields CDR1 MGHDK and CDR2 SYGVNS. This CDR3 spans 18 amino acids. Between the trimmed V and J ends, which lost 1 base and 3 bases, there was a span of 21 bases. CDR3 region: CASSESGWEQILKETQYF. The CDR3 DNA reads TGTGCCAGCAGTGAATCTGGGTGGGAGCAGATCCTTAAAGAGACCCAGTACTTC.

The rearrangement joins TRBV19 to TRBJ2-7; possibly TRBD2 for D (6 bases). CDR1 is LNHDA and CDR2 is SQIVND in the germline V gene (reference sequence). Trimming removed 7 bases at V and 2 bases at J, with 18 bases between. The CDR3 runs to 15 residues. CDR3 in amino acids: CASTMGLSRTYEQYF. The CDR3 DNA sequence: TGTGCCAGTACCATGGGACTGTCACGCACCTACGAGCAGTACTTC.

This clone was counted a single time. The chain couples TRBV29-1 to TRBJ2-7, with D possibly TRBD1 on 6 matching bases. The CDR3 contains 14 residues. Trimming took off 3 bases at V and 7 bases at J, with 19 bases between the two ends. Germline CDR1 is SQVTM and CDR2 is ANQGSEA. The CDR3 DNA reads as TGCAGCGTTGACGTGGCAGGGGAGTTGGGTGAGCAGTACTTC. The encoded protein is CSVDVAGELGEQYF.

The table lists this clone with a count of one. This rearrangement joins TRBV30 to TRBJ2-5, with D tentatively TRBD1 (5 bases). V was cut by 1 base and J by 5 bases, with 8 bases left in between. The V gene's germline CDR1 is GTSNPN and CDR2 SVGIG (reference sequence). CDR3 length: 12 residues. For the CDR3, the DNA is TGTGCCTGGAGTGGACAGTATGAGACCCAGTACTTC. Translating gives CAWSGQYETQYF.

The V gene is TRBV10-3, the J gene TRBJ1-4; TRBD1 is a possible D gene (5 bases). CDR1 is ENHRY, CDR2 SYGVKD, per germline. V was cut by 7 bases and J by 7 bases, with 10 bases left in between. The CDR3 has 12 amino acids. CDR3 region: CAIKGLGEKLFF. CDR3 bases: TGTGCCATCAAGGGGTTGGGTGAAAAACTGTTTTTT.

The chain links TRBV18 to TRBJ1-5; D not resolved. Trimming pared 3 bases from V and 6 bases from J, leaving 6 bases between. The CDR3 is made up of 12 amino acids. Germline CDR1 reads KGHSH; CDR2 reads LQKENI. The CDR3 protein is CASSPGSQPQHF. The DNA of the CDR3 is TGTGCCAGCTCACCGGGGAGTCAGCCCCAGCATTTT.

This rearrangement joins TRBV5-4 to TRBJ2-3, with TRBD2 matching over 9 bases. Germline CDR1 reads SGHNT; CDR2 reads YYREEE (reference sequence). The V and J ends lost 0 bases and 3 bases, in that order; junction bases with no gene match: 5. This CDR3 is built from 16 residues. The CDR3 protein is CASSLVAGGRTDTQYF. As DNA, the CDR3 is TGTGCCAGCAGCTTGGTTGCGGGGGGGCGGACAGATACGCAGTATTTT.

The CDR3: CARSCGLENHNEQFF. In nucleotides, the CDR3 is TGTGCCAGAAGCTGCGGACTCGAAAATCACAATGAGCAGTTCTTC. The chain has TRBV5-3 and TRBJ2-1, with D perhaps matching TRBD2 (5 bases). TRBV5-3 is assigned to the ORF class and has an uncertain function. V dropped 3 bases and J dropped 5 bases, with 15 bases sitting between them. CDR3 length: 15 residues.

This chain joins TRBV5-8 and TRBJ2-5; TRBD2 matches 11 bases. This CDR3 is 15 amino acids long. The J segment lost 5 bases and the V segment lost 2 bases, leaving 5 bases of the junction unmatched. Germline CDR1 reads SGHTS; CDR2 reads YDEGEE. The DNA of the CDR3 is TGTGCCAGCAGCTTCCTAGCGGGGGGTCCTGAGACCCAGTACTTC. Translating it yields CASSFLAGGPETQYF. Supplemented by reference TRBV5-8 and TRBJ2-5, the full variable domain reads EAGVTQSPTHLIKTRGQQATLRCSPISGHTSVYWYQQALGLGLQFLLWYDEGEERNRGNFPPRFSGRQFPNYSSELNVNALELEDSALYLCASSFLAGGPETQYFGPGTRLLVL.

This sequence joins TRBV13 and TRBJ1-1; 7 bases map to TRBD1. This CDR3 spans 14 amino acids. V shed 4 bases, J shed 4 bases, and the junction held 6 bases outside the gene matches. Germline CDR1 PRHDT, CDR2 FYEKMQ (reference sequence). In DNA, the CDR3 is TGTGCCAGCAGCTACGACAGGGTAGGCACTGAAGCTTTCTTT. Translating gives CASSYDRVGTEAFF.

This rearrangement joins TRBV12-5 to TRBJ1-2; D gene unclear. Trimming removed 3 bases from V and 8 bases from J, with 13 bases in between. This CDR3 region has 13 residues. Germline values: CDR1 LGHNT, CDR2 FRNRAP. CDR3 protein: CASGFTDPYGYTF. The DNA for the CDR3 is TGTGCTAGTGGTTTTACAGACCCATACGGCTACACCTTC.

This chain connects TRBV4-1 to TRBJ2-4, with 7 bases fitting TRBD2. CDR3 length: 18 amino acids. The V segment lost 0 bases and the J segment 0 bases; nucleotides outside the gene matches: 8. Germline lookup yields CDR1 MGHRA and CDR2 YSYEKL. The CDR3, as DNA: TGCGCCAGCAGCCAAGAAGGGAGACTAGCTTTAGCCAAAAACATTCAGTACTTC. Residues: CASSQEGRLALAKNIQYF.